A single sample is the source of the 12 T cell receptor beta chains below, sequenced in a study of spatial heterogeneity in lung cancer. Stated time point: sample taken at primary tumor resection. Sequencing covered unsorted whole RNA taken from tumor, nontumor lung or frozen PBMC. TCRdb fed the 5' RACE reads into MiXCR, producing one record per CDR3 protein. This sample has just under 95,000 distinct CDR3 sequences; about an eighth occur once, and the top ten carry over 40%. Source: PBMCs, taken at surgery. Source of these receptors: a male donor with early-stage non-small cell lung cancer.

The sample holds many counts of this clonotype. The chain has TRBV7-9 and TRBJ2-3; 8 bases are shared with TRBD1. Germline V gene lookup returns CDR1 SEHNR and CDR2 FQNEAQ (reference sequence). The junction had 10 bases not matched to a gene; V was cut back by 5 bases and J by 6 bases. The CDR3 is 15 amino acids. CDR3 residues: CASSRGTGAVDTQYF. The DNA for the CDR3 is TGTGCCAGCAGCCGCGGGACAGGTGCCGTGGATACGCAGTATTTT. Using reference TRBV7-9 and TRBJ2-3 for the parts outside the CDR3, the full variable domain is DTGVSQNPRHKITKRGQNVTFRCDPISEHNRLYWYRQTLGQGPEFLTYFQNEAQLEKSRLLSDRFSAERPKGSFSTLEIQRTEQGDSAMYLCASSRGTGAVDTQYFGPGTRLTVL.

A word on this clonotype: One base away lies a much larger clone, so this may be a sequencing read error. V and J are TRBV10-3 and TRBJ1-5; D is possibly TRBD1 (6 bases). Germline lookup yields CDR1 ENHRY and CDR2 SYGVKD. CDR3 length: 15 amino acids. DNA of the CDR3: TGTGTCATTTCTCCCGGGACATTGAGCAATCAGCCCCAGCATTTT. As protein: CVISPGTLSNQPQHF.

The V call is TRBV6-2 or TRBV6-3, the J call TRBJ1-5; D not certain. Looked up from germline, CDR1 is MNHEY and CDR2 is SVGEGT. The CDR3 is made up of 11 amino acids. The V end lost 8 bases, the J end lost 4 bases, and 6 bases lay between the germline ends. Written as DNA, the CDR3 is TGTGCCAGCCTAGGGAATCAGCCCCAGCATTTT. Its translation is CASLGNQPQHF.

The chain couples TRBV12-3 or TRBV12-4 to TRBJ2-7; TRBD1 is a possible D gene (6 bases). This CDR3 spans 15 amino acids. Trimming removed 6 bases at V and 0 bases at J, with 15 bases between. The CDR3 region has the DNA TGTGCCAGCAGCCGAGACAGGAGCTACTCCTACGAGCAGTACTTC. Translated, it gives CASSRDRSYSYEQYF.

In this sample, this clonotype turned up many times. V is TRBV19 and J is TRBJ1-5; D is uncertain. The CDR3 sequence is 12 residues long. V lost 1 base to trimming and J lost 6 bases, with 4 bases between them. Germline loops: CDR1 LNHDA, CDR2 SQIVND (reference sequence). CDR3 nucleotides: TGTGCCAGTAGTATAGGCAGTCAGCCCCAGCATTTT. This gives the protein CASSIGSQPQHF. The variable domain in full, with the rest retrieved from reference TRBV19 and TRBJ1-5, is DGGITQSPKYLFRKEGQNVTLSCEQNLNHDAMYWYRQDPGQGLRLIYYSQIVNDFQKGDIAEGYSVSREKKESFPLTVTSAQKNPTAFYLCASSIGSQPQHFGDGTRLSIL.

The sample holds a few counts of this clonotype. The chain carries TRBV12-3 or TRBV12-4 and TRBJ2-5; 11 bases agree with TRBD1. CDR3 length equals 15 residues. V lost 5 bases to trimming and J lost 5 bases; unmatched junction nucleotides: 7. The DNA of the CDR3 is TGTGCCAGCAGTAAAGGACAGGGGGCTGGGGAGACCCAGTACTTC. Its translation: CASSKGQGAGETQYF.

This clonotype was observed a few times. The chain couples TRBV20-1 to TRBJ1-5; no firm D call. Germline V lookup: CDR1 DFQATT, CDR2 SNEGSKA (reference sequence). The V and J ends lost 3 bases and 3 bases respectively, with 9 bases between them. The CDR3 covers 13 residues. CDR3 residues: CSASWRPNQPQHF. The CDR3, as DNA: TGCAGTGCTAGTTGGAGACCCAATCAGCCCCAGCATTTT.

The CDR3 DNA reads as TGTGCCAGCACGACAGGGACCAATTCACCCCTCCACTTT. Translated, it gives CASTTGTNSPLHF. This rearrangement joins TRBV7-9 to TRBJ1-6; TRBD1 matches at 7 bases. Trimming took 7 bases from V and 7 from J; bases not matched to a gene: 4. Germline V gene sequence: CDR1 SEHNR, CDR2 FQNEAQ (reference sequence). This CDR3 spans 13 amino acids.

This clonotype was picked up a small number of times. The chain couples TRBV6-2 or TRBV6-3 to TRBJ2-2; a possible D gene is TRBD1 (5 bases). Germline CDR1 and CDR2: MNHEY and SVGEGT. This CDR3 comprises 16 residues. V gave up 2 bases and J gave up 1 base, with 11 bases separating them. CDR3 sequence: CASSYEARVNTGELFF. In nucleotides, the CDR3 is TGTGCCAGCAGTTACGAGGCCAGGGTGAACACCGGGGAGCTGTTTTTT.

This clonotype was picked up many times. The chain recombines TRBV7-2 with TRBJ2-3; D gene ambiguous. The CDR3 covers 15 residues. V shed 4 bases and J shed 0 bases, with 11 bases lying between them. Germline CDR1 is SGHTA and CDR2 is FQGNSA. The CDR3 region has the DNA TGTGCCAGCAGCTCTAGGCGTTCTAGCACAGATACGCAGTATTTT. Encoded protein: CASSSRRSSTDTQYF.

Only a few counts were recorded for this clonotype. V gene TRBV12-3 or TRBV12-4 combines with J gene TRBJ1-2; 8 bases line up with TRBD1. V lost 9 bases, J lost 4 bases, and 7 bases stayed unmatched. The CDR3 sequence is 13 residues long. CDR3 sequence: CASLTGAGYGYTF. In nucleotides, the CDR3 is TGTGCCAGTTTGACAGGGGCTGGCTATGGCTACACCTTC.

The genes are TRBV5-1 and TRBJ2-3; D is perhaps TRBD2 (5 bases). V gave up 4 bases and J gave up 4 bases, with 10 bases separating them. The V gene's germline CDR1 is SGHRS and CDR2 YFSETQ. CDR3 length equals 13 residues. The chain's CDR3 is CASSEGFADTQYF. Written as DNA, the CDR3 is TGCGCCAGCAGCGAGGGCTTTGCAGATACGCAGTATTTT.